What follows is one T cell receptor beta chain and its context. Its antigen is unidentified. The sample originates from a study of shared clonotypes between healthy human individuals. Points from the study as a whole: Sequencing depth was predicted to influence how clonotypes are shared among donors.

Using immunoSEQ multiplex PCR, the repertoire was profiled, and TCRdb retains in-frame clones only, with some absent. This sample yields over a million clones, of which around 97% are seen a single time; roughly 1.2% belongs to the top ten. Researchers partitioned CD4+ cells into CD45RA+ naive and CD45RA-negative memory subsets. Germline V gene sequence: CDR1 LNHDA, CDR2 SQIVND (reference sequence). The CDR3 totals 13 residues. Losses at the gene ends were 6 bases for V and 6 bases for J; bases not matched to a gene: 7. The chain carries TRBV19 and TRBJ1-2, with 7 positions matching TRBD1. The specimen sequenced was naive CD4+ T cells sorted from blood. This sample's subset: CD45RA+ positively selected. The clonotype originates from a man younger than 45 in good health. CDR3 DNA: TGTGCCAGTAGCGCTGACAGGGAGGATGGCTACACCTTC. Its protein product is CASSADREDGYTF.